The present entry profiles one T cell receptor (beta chain) with its context. The J segment lost 5 bases and the V segment lost 1 base, leaving 6 bases of the junction unmatched. The length of the CDR3 is 15 residues. Germline V gives CDR1 GTSNPN, CDR2 SVGIG (reference sequence). This sample was included in a study of T cell changes during pregnancy in multiple sclerosis. TCRdb's table, derived via immunoSEQ multiplex PCR, lists solely in-frame clones and lacks some. The top ten clones hold about 2.5% of a sample with more than 65,000 clones, around 92% of them seen once. Sample: peripheral blood, taken in the first trimester of pregnancy. V is TRBV30 and J is TRBJ2-2; TRBD2 matches at 8 bases. The sequence was obtained from a female donor with multiple sclerosis, enrolled in a pregnancy study. CDR3 protein: CAWSDGRAPTGELFF. The CDR3, as DNA: TGTGCCTGGAGTGACGGGAGGGCCCCGACCGGGGAGCTGTTTTTT.